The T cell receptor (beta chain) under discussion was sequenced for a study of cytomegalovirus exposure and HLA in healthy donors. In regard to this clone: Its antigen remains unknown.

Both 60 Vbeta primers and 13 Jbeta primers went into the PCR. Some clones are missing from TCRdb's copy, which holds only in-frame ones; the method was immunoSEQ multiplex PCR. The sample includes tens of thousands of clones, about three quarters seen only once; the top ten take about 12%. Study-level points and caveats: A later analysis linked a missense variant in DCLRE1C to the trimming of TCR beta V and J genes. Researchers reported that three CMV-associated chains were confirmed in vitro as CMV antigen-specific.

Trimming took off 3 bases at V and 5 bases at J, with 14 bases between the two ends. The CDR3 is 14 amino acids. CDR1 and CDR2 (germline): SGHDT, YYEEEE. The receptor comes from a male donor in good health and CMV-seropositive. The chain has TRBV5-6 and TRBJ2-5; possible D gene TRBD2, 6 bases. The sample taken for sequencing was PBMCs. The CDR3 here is CASSSLGGRETQYF. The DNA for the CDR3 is TGTGCCAGCAGCTCTCTCGGGGGTCGGGAGACCCAGTACTTC.